The next 21 T cell receptor beta chains were all read from a single sample in a study of vaccination effects on CD4 cells after COVID-19 (dated by TCRdb to about 2022). The ViraFEST assay stimulated PBMC with viral peptide pools and then used TCR sequencing to identify antigen-specific CD4+ T cell clonotypes by expansion. After less than 13 days of culture, CD4+ T cells were isolated with the EasySep CD4+ T cell isolation kit. The absence of prior SARS-CoV-2 infection in healthy vaccine recipients was confirmed by negative nucleocapsid antibodies before and after vaccination. What these receptors recognize is not known. Receptors were amplified or captured by the immunoSEQ multiplex PCR assay. TCRdb took over this immuneACCESS table, retaining in-frame rearrangements with V and J assigned. Such tables are incomplete; in checked studies, under half of the missing clones stem from an unresolved V gene, and the remainder is unexplained. The sample records over 25,000 clones, about four fifths of which are singletons. About 30% of the sample lies in the top ten.

The specimen comprised CD4+ T cells from PBMCs cultured with SARS-CoV-2 spike peptides, sampled before COVID-19 vaccination. This sample's cell subset or site label indicates: SARS-CoV-2 spike overlapping peptide pool stimulation. The receptors originated from a human donor who received a COVID-19 vaccine.

This rearrangement joins TRBV19 to TRBJ2-7; D is ambiguous. The germline gives CDR1 LNHDA, CDR2 SQIVND (reference sequence). V lost 5 bases, J lost 0 bases, and 11 bases lay in between. The CDR3 consists of 14 residues. CDR3 in amino acids: CASSVTTVSYEQYF. CDR3 sequence (DNA): TGTGCCAGTAGTGTAACTACAGTCTCCTACGAGCAGTACTTC.

The chain joins TRBV5-1 to TRBJ2-2, with D possibly matching TRBD1 (6 bases). Germline V gene data show CDR1 as SGHRS and CDR2 as YFSETQ. Trimming took off 2 bases at V and 3 bases at J, with 14 bases between the two ends. The CDR3 has 16 residues. In DNA, the CDR3 is TGCGCCAGCAGCTTAAAATACAGGGCAGACACCGGGGAGCTGTTTTTT. Protein product: CASSLKYRADTGELFF. Full variable domain (outside the CDR3, taken from reference TRBV5-1 and TRBJ2-2): KAGVTQTPRYLIKTRGQQVTLSCSPISGHRSVSWYQQTPGQGLQFLFEYFSETQRNKGNFPGRFSGRQFSNSRSEMNVSTLELGDSALYLCASSLKYRADTGELFFGEGSRLTVL.

The chain joins TRBV6-2 or TRBV6-3 to TRBJ1-6; the D gene is possibly TRBD1 (5 bases). Germline CDR1 is MNHEY and CDR2 is SVGEGT. V lost 2 bases and J 7 bases, leaving 18 bases between the germline ends. The CDR3 extends over 17 amino acids. For the CDR3, the DNA is TGTGCCAGCAGTTACGGGGGGACCAATATAAGGAATTCACCCCTCCACTTT. Translating gives CASSYGGTNIRNSPLHF.

This clone occurred a few times. The genes are TRBV5-1 and TRBJ2-1; TRBD2 aligns across 9 bases. The germline V gene encodes CDR1 SGHRS and CDR2 YFSETQ. V lost 0 bases to trimming and J lost 8 bases; unmatched junction nucleotides: 6. CDR3 size: 15 residues. The CDR3 is CASSLGAGGPHEQFF. The CDR3 region has the DNA TGCGCCAGCAGCTTGGGGGCGGGAGGGCCGCATGAGCAGTTCTTC.

The chain has TRBV25-1 and TRBJ1-4, with 7 bases aligning to TRBD1. Per germline, CDR1 MGHDK and CDR2 SYGVNS. This CDR3 contains 13 residues. V dropped 7 bases and J dropped 8; count of bases not matched to a gene: 7. CDR3 DNA sequence: TGTGCCAGCACAGGGGGGACTACGGAAAAACTGTTTTTT. This codes for CASTGGTTEKLFF.

The rearrangement links TRBV18 to TRBJ1-1, with D unresolved. The CDR3 is 15 amino acids. Germline CDR1 is KGHSH and CDR2 is LQKENI. Trimming cost V 0 bases and J 3 bases, with 11 bases left between them. The CDR3 sequence: CASSPPLTIDTEAFF. CDR3 in DNA: TGTGCCAGCTCACCACCGCTGACAATTGACACTGAAGCTTTCTTT.

The chain combines TRBV10-3 with TRBJ1-1; 8 nucleotides align to TRBD1. CDR3 size: 14 residues. V was pared by 10 bases and J by 1 base, with 8 bases of the junction left unmatched. The germline V gene encodes CDR1 ENHRY and CDR2 SYGVKD. The CDR3 is CATANTGGNTEAFF. The CDR3, as DNA: TGTGCCACCGCCAATACAGGGGGGAACACTGAAGCTTTCTTT.

The CDR3 protein is CASSPRRKEAGVDYEQYF. The CDR3 bases are TGTGCCAGCAGCCCCCGCAGGAAAGAAGCGGGAGTAGACTACGAGCAGTACTTC. This sequence joins TRBV11-2 and TRBJ2-7; 8 bases are a match to TRBD2. The CDR3 length is 18 residues. J was trimmed by 3 bases and V by 5 bases; bases with no gene match: 18. Germline loops: CDR1 SGHAT, CDR2 FQNNGV.

The V gene is TRBV4-3, the J gene TRBJ1-1; possibly TRBD1 for D (5 bases). There are 15 residues in the CDR3. Germline V gives CDR1 LGHNA, CDR2 YSLEER. Trimming stripped 4 bases from V and 3 bases from J, with 15 bases between. CDR3 bases: TGCGCCAGCAGCCGGGACCTTTCTAAGGACACTGAAGCTTTCTTT. It encodes CASSRDLSKDTEAFF.

J is TRBJ1-4 and V is TRBV15; D perhaps matches TRBD1 (6 bases). The germline V gene has CDR1 LNHNV and CDR2 YYDKDF (reference sequence). This CDR3 has 15 amino acids. The ends were cut back, 3 bases at V and 0 bases at J, with 8 bases in the middle. The CDR3 sequence: CATSSDRTTNEKLFF. CDR3 nucleotide sequence: TGTGCCACCAGCAGCGACAGGACAACTAATGAAAAACTGTTTTTT.

The chain employs TRBV6-4 and TRBJ1-3; TRBD1 agrees at 11 bases. The germline CDR1 and CDR2 sequences are MRHNA and SNTAGT. J gave up 1 base and V 7 bases, and 9 bases lay outside the gene matches. The CDR3 totals 17 residues. Here the CDR3 reads CASKGQGEAFSGNTIYF. CDR3 DNA sequence: TGTGCCAGCAAGGGACAGGGGGAAGCTTTTTCTGGAAACACCATATATTTT.

This clone appeared a few times. This chain connects TRBV5-6 to TRBJ1-2; 9 nucleotides line up with TRBD1. This CDR3 is 15 amino acids long. Germline V CDR1 and CDR2: SGHDT, YYEEEE. Trimming cost V 1 base and J 8 bases; bases outside gene matches: 9. The CDR3, as DNA: TGTGCCAGCAGCTTGTCCGGGACAGGGTGGCCCGGCTACACCTTC. Residues: CASSLSGTGWPGYTF.

The chain has TRBV18 and TRBJ1-2, with 9 positions matching TRBD1. CDR3 length: 14 amino acids. With V trimmed by 1 base and J by 6 bases, 3 bases remained unmatched. Germline V gives CDR1 KGHSH, CDR2 LQKENI. The CDR3 spells CASSPRDRAHGYTF. CDR3 in DNA: TGTGCCAGCTCACCACGGGACAGGGCACATGGCTACACCTTC.

This chain joins TRBV5-8 and TRBJ2-1; no definite D call. V was trimmed by 0 bases and J by 0 bases, leaving 4 bases between them. CDR3 length: 14 amino acids. Per germline, CDR1 SGHTS and CDR2 YDEGEE. CDR3: CASSLGYSYNEQFF. CDR3 DNA sequence: TGTGCCAGCAGCTTGGGGTACTCCTACAATGAGCAGTTCTTC.

The rearrangement joins TRBV7-8 to TRBJ2-1; D may correspond to TRBD1 or TRBD2 (5 bases each). The CDR3 is made up of 14 amino acids. V was clipped by 2 bases and J by 5 bases, with 10 bases between them. Germline CDR1 is SGHVS and CDR2 is FQNEAQ. CDR3 nucleotides: TGTGCCAGCAGCTTAAGGGGAGCGGACAATGAGCAGTTCTTC. Its translation: CASSLRGADNEQFF. The variable domain in full, completed from reference TRBV7-8 and TRBJ2-1, reads GAGVSQSPRYKVAKRGQDVALRCDPISGHVSLFWYQQALGQGPEFLTYFQNEAQLDKSGLPSDRFFAERPEGSVSTLKIQRTQQEDSAVYLCASSLRGADNEQFFGPGTRLTVL.

The chain is built from TRBV3-1 (or the pseudogene TRBV3-2) and TRBJ2-1; 11 bases match TRBD2. Losses at the gene ends were 1 base for V and 9 bases for J; bases not matched to a gene: 11. Germline loops: CDR1 LGHDT, CDR2 YNNKEL (reference sequence). The CDR3 sequence is 17 residues long. CDR3 protein: CASSQVGGASGRSEQFF. CDR3 in DNA: TGTGCCAGCAGCCAAGTCGGAGGGGCTAGCGGGAGGTCTGAGCAGTTCTTC.

V usage is TRBV30 and J usage is TRBJ1-1, with D possibly being TRBD1 (6 bases). Germline-derived CDR1 and CDR2 are GTSNPN and SVGIG (reference sequence). Trimming removed 2 bases from V and 1 base from J, with 8 bases in between. There are 13 residues in the CDR3. DNA of the CDR3: TGTGCCTGGAGTCCGGACAGGAACACTGAAGCTTTCTTT. This sequence encodes CAWSPDRNTEAFF.

The chain couples TRBV19 to TRBJ1-2, with 7 bases lining up with TRBD1. The CDR3 is 13 residues long. Germline CDR1 reads LNHDA; CDR2 reads SQIVND (reference sequence). The V and J ends lost 5 bases and 6 bases, in that order; junction bases with no gene match: 6. As DNA, the CDR3 is TGTGCCAGTAGTCGACAGGGCAGCAATGGCTACACCTTC. It specifies CASSRQGSNGYTF.

V gene TRBV6-5 combines with J gene TRBJ1-1, with 9 bases that match TRBD1. The CDR3 runs 14 residues. The J segment lost 1 base and the V segment lost 6 bases, leaving 3 bases of the junction unmatched. Germline V gene data show CDR1 as MNHEY and CDR2 as SVGAGI. This CDR3 is CASRRTGANTEAFF. Here the CDR3 DNA reads TGTGCCAGCAGGCGGACAGGGGCGAACACTGAAGCTTTCTTT.

This clone was seen more than once but under ten times. The CDR3 DNA follows: TGTGCCAGCAGTCGACTCACTCAGCCCCAGCATTTT. Encoded protein: CASSRLTQPQHF. The V gene is TRBV5-6, the J gene TRBJ1-5; D unresolved. The CDR3 totals 12 residues. V lost 5 bases and J 6 bases, leaving 9 bases between the germline ends. The germline V gene has CDR1 SGHDT and CDR2 YYEEEE.

The J gene is TRBJ2-1, the V gene TRBV18, with D unclear. Trimming removed 2 bases at V and 3 bases at J, with 5 bases between. Germline V lookup: CDR1 KGHSH, CDR2 LQKENI. The CDR3 has 13 amino acids. As DNA, the CDR3 is TGTGCCAGCTCACCATCACGCTACAATGAGCAGTTCTTC. This encodes CASSPSRYNEQFF.